A selection of T cell receptor beta chains follows, all from one sample in a study of blood T cell repertoires in COVID-19. Profiled with immunoSEQ multiplex PCR; TCRdb holds only in-frame clones, not every one. This sample carries 55,000 to 70,000 clones, 88% of them seen once, and the ten largest clones take 40% to 55%. The sample comprised peripheral blood. Every receptor here comes from a woman aged 60-75 years with COVID-19, enrolled during active disease. Each CDR3 is given with its conserved first and last residue. D genes are given only for firm matches. For some rows the clone size is stated as once, few or many, or as a class when expanded; others skip it.

clone_size	v_call	d_call	j_call	cdr3_aa	cdr3_nt
-	TRBV27	-	TRBJ1-5	CASSLGLGINQPQHF	TGTGCCAGCAGTTTGGGACTGGGAATAAATCAGCCCCAGCATTTT
-	TRBV4-1	-	TRBJ1-2	CASSQVMQGTYGYTF	TGCGCCAGCAGCCAAGTGATGCAGGGGACCTATGGCTACACCTTC
-	TRBV11-2	-	TRBJ2-2	CASSSNRDTGELFF	TGTGCCAGCAGCTCAAACCGGGACACCGGGGAGCTGTTTTTT
few	TRBV10-3	TRBD1	TRBJ2-7	CAISRSGTGPNEQYF	TGTGCCATCAGTCGATCCGGGACAGGCCCTAACGAGCAGTACTTC
-	TRBV19	TRBD1	TRBJ2-7	CASSATGAYEQYF	TGTGCCAGTAGTGCAACAGGGGCCTACGAGCAGTACTTC
-	TRBV9	-	TRBJ1-2	CASSSRDRRGPYGYGYTF	TGTGCCAGCAGCTCCCGCGACAGGAGAGGGCCCTATGGGTATGGCTACACCTTC
-	TRBV18	TRBD1	TRBJ2-7	CASSPGNRGYEQYF	TGTGCCAGCTCACCCGGGAACAGGGGCTACGAGCAGTACTTC
-	TRBV5-1	-	TRBJ2-1	CASSLNPANEQFF	TGCGCCAGCAGCTTGAACCCAGCGAATGAGCAGTTCTTC
-	TRBV11-2	TRBD2	TRBJ2-7	CASSSSGSPFYEQYF	TGTGCCAGCAGCTCTAGCGGGAGTCCTTTTTACGAGCAGTACTTC
once	TRBV2	TRBD2	TRBJ2-4	CASSGEGKGIQYF	TGTGCCAGCAGTGGGGAGGGGAAAGGCATTCAGTACTTC
few	TRBV5-1	-	TRBJ1-2	CASSPGTPPDGYTF	TGCGCCAGCAGCCCGGGGACACCTCCGGACGGCTACACCTTC
-	TRBV27	-	TRBJ2-7	CASSSTGLWTVYEQYF	TGTGCCAGCAGTTCCACCGGACTTTGGACAGTCTACGAGCAGTACTTC
-	TRBV11-2	TRBD2	TRBJ2-3	CASSLGSSGGDTQYF	TGTGCCAGCAGCTTAGGGAGTAGCGGGGGGGATACGCAGTATTTT
-	TRBV25-1	-	TRBJ2-5	CAGGVGETQYF	TGTGCCGGCGGGGTTGGCGAGACCCAGTACTTC
-	TRBV11-3	TRBD2	TRBJ2-7	CASSTLAGSYEQYF	TGTGCCAGCAGCACGCTAGCGGGGAGCTACGAGCAGTACTTC
few	TRBV11-3	-	TRBJ2-7	CASSSYSSSYEQYF	TGTGCCAGCAGCTCATACTCTAGCTCCTACGAGCAGTACTTC
-	TRBV7-9	TRBD2	TRBJ2-7	CASSLGLAGPYEQYF	TGTGCCAGCAGCTTGGGACTAGCGGGGCCCTACGAGCAGTACTTC
-	TRBV5-4	TRBD1	TRBJ1-2	CASSLGGQPPAYGYTF	TGTGCCAGCAGCTTGGGGGGACAGCCGCCCGCCTATGGCTACACCTTC
-	TRBV28	-	TRBJ2-1	CASSRLDRNEQFF	TGTGCCAGCAGTCGACTAGATAGGAATGAGCAGTTCTTC
-	TRBV28	TRBD1	TRBJ2-3	CASEGGEKDTQYF	TGTGCCAGCGAAGGGGGCGAGAAAGATACGCAGTATTTT
-	TRBV27	TRBD1	TRBJ2-1	CASTQGSTGGLREQFF	TGTGCCAGCACCCAGGGGTCGACAGGGGGCCTTCGTGAGCAGTTCTTC
-	TRBV6-2/TRBV6-3	-	TRBJ1-6	CASSRPGTFDGALHF	TGTGCCAGCAGTCGCCCCGGGACTTTCGATGGGGCCCTCCACTTT
-	TRBV30	-	TRBJ1-6	CAWSRVGGSGSPLHF	TGTGCCTGGAGTCGGGTGGGGGGGAGCGGTTCACCCCTCCACTTT
-	TRBV7-2	-	TRBJ2-4	CASSPLAGPQNIQYF	TGTGCCAGCAGCCCACTGGCGGGCCCCCAAAACATTCAGTACTTC
-	TRBV7-2	-	TRBJ2-6	CASSSPGGANVLTF	TGTGCCAGCAGTTCCCCAGGGGGGGCCAACGTCCTGACTTTC
-	TRBV28	-	TRBJ2-7	CASSPDLRTTYEQYF	TGTGCCAGCAGTCCGGACTTAAGGACCACCTACGAGCAGTACTTC
-	TRBV27	-	TRBJ1-2	CASSYNPGSKGYTF	TGTGCCAGCAGTTACAACCCGGGGAGTAAAGGCTACACCTTC
-	TRBV2	TRBD2	TRBJ2-3	CASRPGLAGTDTQYF	TGTGCCAGCAGACCGGGACTAGCGGGCACAGATACGCAGTATTTT
-	TRBV5-1	-	TRBJ2-3	CASSNPGSDTQYF	TGCGCCAGCAGCAACCCAGGGTCAGATACGCAGTATTTT
-	TRBV7-9	TRBD1	TRBJ1-2	CASSSPTQGAAYGYTF	TGTGCCAGCAGCTCCCCAACCCAGGGGGCAGCCTATGGCTACACCTTC
-	TRBV10-3	TRBD1	TRBJ2-7	CASETGTGWYEQYF	TGTGCCAGCGAAACCGGGACAGGGTGGTACGAGCAGTACTTC
-	TRBV29-1	TRBD1	TRBJ2-5	CSVAAGGQETQYF	TGCAGCGTTGCGGCAGGGGGACAAGAGACCCAGTACTTC
few	TRBV7-2	TRBD1	TRBJ1-3	CASSNEQGVNTIYF	TGTGCCAGCAGCAACGAGCAGGGGGTAAACACCATATATTTT
-	TRBV10-2	TRBD2	TRBJ2-7	CASRGGVEQYF	TGCGCCAGCCGGGGGGGCGTGGAGCAGTACTTC
-	TRBV5-6	-	TRBJ1-6	CASNTGEARRPLHF	TGTGCCAGCAACACCGGGGAGGCCAGGCGTCCCCTCCACTTT
-	TRBV5-1	-	TRBJ2-7	CASSSQASSYEQYF	TGCGCCAGCAGCTCTCAAGCGAGCTCCTACGAGCAGTACTTC
-	TRBV12-3/TRBV12-4	-	TRBJ1-1	CASSRGNTEAFF	TGTGCCAGCAGCAGGGGGAACACTGAAGCTTTCTTT
-	TRBV9	TRBD2	TRBJ2-7	CASSVAGSGGFHEQYF	TGTGCCAGCAGCGTAGCTGGTAGCGGGGGCTTCCACGAGCAGTACTTC
few	TRBV27	TRBD2	TRBJ2-7	CASSLSWTSGGASSYEQYF	TGTGCCAGCAGTTTATCGTGGACTAGCGGGGGGGCCAGCTCCTACGAGCAGTACTTC
once	TRBV5-1	-	TRBJ1-6	CASSLTDRVVDLHF	TGCGCCAGCAGCTTAACCGACCGGGTGGTGGACCTCCACTTT
-	TRBV29-1	-	TRBJ2-2	CSVSTRPNTGELFF	TGCAGCGTTTCCACTAGGCCAAACACCGGGGAGCTGTTTTTT
-	TRBV7-8	-	TRBJ2-4	CASSGGGAKNIQYF	TGTGCCAGCAGCGGCGGCGGAGCCAAAAACATTCAGTACTTC
-	TRBV10-1	TRBD1	TRBJ1-6	CASGEGQENSPLHF	TGCGCCAGCGGAGAGGGACAGGAGAATTCACCCCTCCACTTT
-	TRBV28	TRBD2	TRBJ2-7	CASSKSGLAGGPDEQYF	TGTGCCAGCAGTAAATCGGGACTAGCGGGAGGGCCCGACGAGCAGTACTTC
-	TRBV7-2	TRBD2	TRBJ2-1	CASSLRTSAYNEQFF	TGTGCCAGCAGCTTACGGACTAGCGCTTACAATGAGCAGTTCTTC
-	TRBV19	-	TRBJ1-1	CASSIDRDNFEAFF	TGTGCCAGTAGTATAGATCGAGACAACTTTGAAGCTTTCTTT
-	TRBV10-3	-	TRBJ2-2	CAISDSIPNTGELFF	TGTGCCATCAGCGACTCTATCCCGAACACCGGGGAGCTGTTTTTT
-	TRBV20-1	-	TRBJ1-6	CSADSFSPLHF	TGCAGTGCTGACAGCTTTTCACCCCTCCACTTT
-	TRBV7-9	TRBD1	TRBJ1-1	CASSSPTGADTEAFF	TGTGCCAGCAGCTCCCCGACAGGGGCGGACACTGAAGCTTTCTTT
-	TRBV7-2	-	TRBJ1-2	CASSLDNRYGYTF	TGTGCCAGCAGCTTAGATAATCGCTATGGCTACACCTTC
-	TRBV9	-	TRBJ1-2	CASSVFPGVGLYYGYTF	TGTGCCAGCAGCGTATTCCCGGGGGTAGGGCTCTACTATGGCTACACCTTC
once	TRBV7-2	-	TRBJ2-1	CASSTYLTRGRRINEQFF	TGTGCCAGCAGCACTTACCTGACGCGGGGGCGCCGCATCAATGAGCAGTTCTTC
-	TRBV4-3	-	TRBJ1-1	CASSQGGFAANTEAFF	TGCGCCAGCAGCCAAGGAGGTTTCGCTGCGAACACTGAAGCTTTCTTT
-	TRBV6-5	TRBD2	TRBJ2-7	CASSQAGISYEQYF	TGTGCCAGCAGCCAAGCGGGGATTTCCTACGAGCAGTACTTC
once	TRBV19	-	TRBJ2-1	CASSRGIFNEQFF	TGTGCCAGTAGTAGAGGGATTTTCAATGAGCAGTTCTTC
-	TRBV29-1	TRBD2	TRBJ2-5	CSVGPSTSGVGETQYF	TGCAGCGTTGGCCCCTCGACTAGCGGGGTCGGGGAGACCCAGTACTTC
-	TRBV7-9	TRBD1	TRBJ2-1	CASSLPPQGAANEQFF	TGTGCCAGCAGCTTACCCCCACAGGGGGCGGCGAATGAGCAGTTCTTC
-	TRBV6-6	-	TRBJ1-2	CASRLLLDYGYTF	TGTGCCAGCAGGCTACTATTGGACTATGGCTACACCTTC
few	TRBV4-2	TRBD2	TRBJ2-7	CASSQDLTSGRADEQYF	TGTGCCAGCAGCCAAGATCTAACTAGCGGGAGGGCCGACGAGCAGTACTTC
-	TRBV10-3	-	TRBJ1-3	CAISESEGNTIYF	TGTGCCATCAGTGAGTCGGAGGGAAACACCATATATTTT